The T cell receptor beta chain described here comes from a study of blood T cell repertoires in COVID-19. Methods used by the authors: Amplification with reference gene primers provided the estimates of nucleated cell counts. TCRdb's table, derived via immunoSEQ multiplex PCR, lists solely in-frame clones and lacks some. From that table come the V and J calls and clone size; the DNA was used to work out D and trimming. In the table there are hundreds of thousands of clones, 86% of which are singletons. The CDR3 extends over 13 amino acids. The trim removed 4 bases at V and 6 bases at J, leaving 2 bases unmatched. Germline V gives CDR1 MGHDK, CDR2 SYGVNS.

V gene TRBV25-1 combines with J gene TRBJ1-5; 8 nucleotides line up with TRBD1. Source material: peripheral blood. The clonotype was recovered from a young woman who had recovered from COVID-19. The CDR3 here is CASSARGPQPQHF. As DNA, the CDR3 is TGTGCCAGCAGTGCCAGGGGGCCTCAGCCCCAGCATTTT.